Here is one T cell receptor (beta chain) with its context. Antigen specificity is unknown. Each UMI harboured a 6-nucleotide sample barcode and was appended via template switching. Nested amplification of TCRalpha and TCRbeta cDNA involved two PCRs of approximately 16 and 10 cycles. Using the 5' RACE reads, TCRdb records one entry per CDR3 protein without DNA. The table for this sample gives 300,000 to 400,000 distinct CDR3 sequences. The entry originates in a study of monozygotic twins with inflammatory bowel disease. Study observations and caveats: Healthy co-twins had higher TCRbeta inverse Simpson diversity than their IBD twins. Separate T cell subtypes could not be resolved from one another.

Sequenced sample: blood. The sequence came from a human donor with ulcerative colitis or Crohn's disease, or a healthy co-twin of an affected twin (not recorded which).

CDR3 in amino acids: CASSYSIEQPQHF. The chain has TRBV6-2 or TRBV6-3 and TRBJ1-5. Germline assignment: CDR1 MNHEY and CDR2 SVGEGT. The CDR3 contains 13 residues.